This record covers a single TCR beta chain. Antigen: not known. V lost 3 bases, J lost 0 bases, and 9 bases lay in between. This CDR3 has 15 amino acids. This entry comes from a study of response to subunit inactivated influenza vaccine. Findings and limits, study-wide: Seasonal influenza vaccination, on each occasion, was suggested by the authors to recruit few new T cells.

TCRdb independently ran MiXCR on the RT-PCR reads; one entry per CDR3 protein. This table holds over 750,000 distinct CDR3 sequences, 21% found once. The starting material was PBMCs from blood, obtained less than 6 days after vaccination. This sequence joins TRBV12-3 or TRBV12-4 and TRBJ2-1; D is possibly TRBD1 or TRBD2 (5 bases each). This clonotype was obtained from a man aged 50-59 years who received an inactivated influenza vaccine. The CDR3 bases are TGTGCCAGCAGTTTCTCGGGGACCTCCTACAATGAGCAGTTCTTC. Protein product: CASSFSGTSYNEQFF.